This is a list of T cell receptor beta chains from one sample in a study of somatic mutations in cytotoxic T cells in rheumatoid arthritis. Clones were read by immunoSEQ multiplex PCR, and TCRdb kept only the in-frame ones, dropping some. The sample has about 19,000 clones; 80% to 90% are singletons. The sample consisted of CD8+ T cells sorted from blood. These receptors came from an adult with rheumatoid arthritis. The CDR3 runs from the conserved cysteine through the conserved F or W. D genes are given only for firm matches. Clone sizes are given selectively: once, few, many, or a class where the clone is expanded.

size: few; length: 13; V: TRBV7-9; D: .; J: TRBJ2-7; CDR3: CASSPPTGYEQYF; DNA: TGTGCCAGCAGCCCACCGACAGGTTACGAGCAGTACTTC
size: .; length: 14; V: TRBV10-3; D: .; J: TRBJ1-3; CDR3: CAIRGAESGNTIYF; DNA: TGTGCCATCAGGGGTGCAGAATCTGGAAACACCATATATTTT
size: .; length: 13; V: TRBV7-9; D: .; J: TRBJ1-5; CDR3: CASSLALDQPQHF; DNA: TGTGCCAGCAGCTTAGCGTTGGATCAGCCCCAGCATTTT
size: .; length: 11; V: TRBV28; D: .; J: TRBJ2-7; CDR3: CASSSNPEQYF; DNA: TGTGCCAGCAGTTCAAACCCGGAGCAGTACTTC
size: few; length: 13; V: TRBV11-3; D: .; J: TRBJ2-7; CDR3: CASSLEVEWEQYF; DNA: TGTGCCAGCAGCTTAGAGGTAGAGTGGGAGCAGTACTTC
size: few; length: 14; V: TRBV28; D: TRBD1; J: TRBJ1-5; CDR3: CASGRDRAIQPQHF; DNA: TGTGCCAGCGGGCGGGACAGGGCTATTCAGCCCCAGCATTTT
size: .; length: 15; V: TRBV23-1; D: TRBD2; J: TRBJ2-1; CDR3: CASSQRREPCNEQFF; DNA: TGCGCCAGCAGTCAGCGGCGGGAGCCCTGCAATGAGCAGTTCTTC
size: .; length: 17; V: TRBV4-1; D: TRBD2; J: TRBJ2-1; CDR3: CASSQAPIAGGPDEQFF; DNA: TGCGCCAGCAGCCAAGCACCCATAGCGGGAGGGCCGGATGAGCAGTTCTTC
size: .; length: 13; V: TRBV14; D: .; J: TRBJ2-7; CDR3: CASADHLSYEQYF; DNA: TGTGCCAGCGCCGATCACCTTTCCTACGAGCAGTACTTC
size: .; length: 15; V: TRBV13; D: TRBD2; J: TRBJ2-3; CDR3: CASSFSSGRSDTQYF; DNA: TGTGCCAGCAGCTTTTCCAGCGGGAGAAGTGATACGCAGTATTTT
size: .; length: 15; V: TRBV15; D: .; J: TRBJ1-2; CDR3: CATSRDRADFYGYTF; DNA: TGTGCCACCAGCAGAGATCGGGCAGATTTCTATGGCTACACCTTC
size: .; length: 12; V: TRBV5-1; D: TRBD2; J: TRBJ2-4; CDR3: CASRDYLDIQYF; DNA: TGCGCCAGCCGGGACTATTTGGACATTCAGTACTTC
size: few; length: 14; V: TRBV27; D: .; J: TRBJ1-5; CDR3: CASSLAGSNQPQHF; DNA: TGTGCCAGCAGTTTGGCGGGCAGCAATCAGCCCCAGCATTTT
size: .; length: 15; V: TRBV13; D: .; J: TRBJ2-3; CDR3: CASSLRDSDTDTQYF; DNA: TGTGCCAGCAGCTTACGTGACTCTGACACAGATACGCAGTATTTT
size: .; length: 11; V: TRBV6-5; D: .; J: TRBJ2-7; CDR3: CASSTVYEQYF; DNA: TGTGCCAGCAGCACGGTCTACGAGCAGTACTTC
size: .; length: 15; V: TRBV5-1; D: TRBD1; J: TRBJ1-5; CDR3: CASSWTGSRNQPQHF; DNA: TGCGCCAGCAGCTGGACAGGGTCCAGGAATCAGCCCCAGCATTTT
size: .; length: 12; V: TRBV27; D: .; J: TRBJ2-5; CDR3: CASSLAGETQYF; DNA: TGTGCCAGCAGTTTGGCAGGGGAGACCCAGTACTTC
size: .; length: 15; V: TRBV4-3; D: .; J: TRBJ1-5; CDR3: CASSQDGTEDQPQHF; DNA: TGCGCCAGCAGCCAAGATGGTACAGAGGATCAGCCCCAGCATTTT
size: .; length: 17; V: TRBV9; D: TRBD2; J: TRBJ2-1; CDR3: CASSWIAGGNSYNEQFF; DNA: TGTGCCAGCAGCTGGATAGCGGGAGGGAACTCCTACAATGAGCAGTTCTTC
size: .; length: 16; V: TRBV9; D: .; J: TRBJ2-2; CDR3: CASSATEGLGTGELFF; DNA: TGTGCCAGCAGCGCGACGGAGGGCCTAGGCACCGGGGAGCTGTTTTTT
size: .; length: 12; V: TRBV6-5; D: .; J: TRBJ1-3; CDR3: CASTDSGNTIYF; DNA: TGTGCCAGCACGGACTCTGGAAACACCATATATTTT
size: .; length: 15; V: TRBV7-3; D: .; J: TRBJ1-5; CDR3: CASSLTGSTNQPQHF; DNA: TGTGCCAGCAGCTTAACGGGCAGTACCAATCAGCCCCAGCATTTT
size: .; length: 13; V: TRBV29-1; D: .; J: TRBJ1-2; CDR3: CSVDSRGDYGYTF; DNA: TGCAGCGTTGACTCTAGGGGAGACTATGGCTACACCTTC
size: .; length: 15; V: TRBV6-4; D: TRBD2; J: TRBJ2-3; CDR3: CASSASTSGSDTQYF; DNA: TGTGCCAGCAGTGCCTCGACTAGCGGGTCAGATACGCAGTATTTT
size: .; length: 13; V: TRBV12-5; D: TRBD1; J: TRBJ1-1; CDR3: CASGTGQGNEAFF; DNA: TGTGCTAGTGGTACGGGACAGGGGAATGAAGCTTTCTTT
size: .; length: 16; V: TRBV9; D: .; J: TRBJ2-4; CDR3: CASSGAGGLAKNIQYF; DNA: TGTGCCAGCAGCGGGGCAGGGGGGTTAGCCAAAAACATTCAGTACTTC
size: once; length: 10; V: TRBV20-1; D: .; J: TRBJ1-1; CDR3: CSAEATEAFF; DNA: TGCAGTGCCGAGGCCACTGAAGCTTTCTTT
size: .; length: 14; V: TRBV11-2; D: .; J: TRBJ2-7; CDR3: CASSLGARPYEQYF; DNA: TGTGCCAGCAGCTTAGGCGCCAGACCCTACGAGCAGTACTTC
size: .; length: 16; V: TRBV12-2; D: .; J: TRBJ2-5; CDR3: CASRSSPIASGETQYF; DNA: TGTGCAAGTCGCTCGTCACCCATAGCATCTGGAGAGACCCAGTACTTC
size: few; length: 14; V: TRBV11-2; D: .; J: TRBJ2-7; CDR3: CASSLGSGAYEQYF; DNA: TGTGCCAGCAGCTTAGGTTCAGGGGCCTACGAGCAGTACTTC
size: .; length: 15; V: TRBV6-5; D: .; J: TRBJ2-3; CDR3: CASSYWAGSTDTQYF; DNA: TGTGCCAGCAGTTACTGGGCAGGGAGCACAGATACGCAGTATTTT
size: .; length: 16; V: TRBV28; D: .; J: TRBJ2-1; CDR3: CASSLLSDPEGNEQFF; DNA: TGTGCCAGCAGTTTATTAAGCGACCCGGAGGGCAATGAGCAGTTCTTC
size: .; length: 16; V: TRBV27; D: .; J: TRBJ1-1; CDR3: CASSLSPEGTNTEAFF; DNA: TGTGCCAGCAGTTTATCGCCCGAGGGAACCAACACTGAAGCTTTCTTT